This T cell receptor beta chain appears in the sequencing data of a study of OX40 agonist ivuxolimab in advanced cancers. The table came from immunoSEQ multiplex PCR; TCRdb's copy has only in-frame clones and leaves some out. The sample lists some 52,000 clones; just under 95% were seen once. The CDR3 runs to 16 residues. Trimming cost V 1 base and J 6 bases, with 13 bases left between them. Per the germline V gene, CDR1 is SGHAT and CDR2 is FQNNGV. This clonotype was sampled from an adult with an advanced solid tumor such as melanoma, head and neck, liver or kidney cancer. Material: CD4+ or CD8+ T cells sorted from blood, obtained in a trial of the OX40 agonist ivuxolimab. This chain connects TRBV11-2 to TRBJ1-6, with D perhaps matching TRBD1 (5 bases). DNA for the CDR3: TGTGCCAGCAGCTTAGGAGGGGTACTTGGTAATTCACCCCTCCACTTT. This encodes CASSLGGVLGNSPLHF.